The 8 T cell receptor beta chains presented below share a single source sample, sequenced in a study of shared clonotypes between healthy human individuals. Measured with immunoSEQ multiplex PCR; TCRdb has only the in-frame clones, and not every one. Of approximately 2,300,000 clones listed, 85% to 95% were seen once; the top ten hold approximately 0.4%. Sequenced material: naive CD4+ T cells from PBMCs. Subset indicated: CD45RA+ positively selected. These receptors all come from a man between 18 and 35 years old in good health. Some clones in this sample may be carry-over from other donors' samples.

The V call is TRBV6-6, the J call TRBJ2-5; 7 bases align to TRBD1. With V trimmed by 5 bases and J by 5 bases, 5 bases remained unmatched. CDR3 size: 13 residues. Germline lookup yields CDR1 MNHNY and CDR2 SVGAGI (reference sequence). This CDR3 is CASSPTGEETQYF. The CDR3 DNA reads as TGTGCCAGCAGTCCTACAGGGGAGGAGACCCAGTACTTC.

The rearrangement uses TRBV27 and TRBJ2-1, with 8 nucleotides matching TRBD2. Trimming removed 5 bases from V and 2 bases from J; junction bases left unmatched: 14. Germline V gene sequence: CDR1 MNHEY, CDR2 SMNVEV (reference sequence). This CDR3 comprises 18 residues. This chain's CDR3 is CASSPTRRREEPYNEQFF. CDR3 sequence (DNA): TGTGCCAGCAGTCCCACACGACGGCGGGAGGAACCCTACAATGAGCAGTTCTTC.

In DNA, the CDR3 is TGTGCCAGCAGTTTACCCCCTAGGCGGGGGCCTCCCTACGAGCAGTACTTC. This encodes CASSLPPRRGPPYEQYF. The V call is TRBV28, the J call TRBJ2-7, with a possible D match to TRBD2 (7 bases). Germline V CDR1 and CDR2: MDHEN, SYDVKM. The length of the CDR3 is 17 residues. V was pared by 2 bases and J by 2 bases, with 19 bases between.

J is TRBJ2-1 and V is TRBV5-6; TRBD2 might be the D (5 bases). V was trimmed by 2 bases and J by 0 bases, leaving 12 bases between them. The CDR3 extends over 16 amino acids. The germline gives CDR1 SGHDT, CDR2 YYEEEE. CDR3 residues: CASSLDLGSSYNEQFF. The CDR3 coding sequence is TGTGCCAGCAGCTTAGATCTTGGGAGCTCCTACAATGAGCAGTTCTTC.

J is TRBJ1-5 and V is TRBV27; 7 bases are a match to TRBD1. V trimming: 5 bases; J trimming: 0 bases; junction bases outside the gene matches: 7. Germline V lookup: CDR1 MNHEY, CDR2 SMNVEV (reference sequence). The CDR3 spans 16 residues. The CDR3 loop reads CASSPRQGYSNQPQHF. The CDR3 DNA reads TGTGCCAGCAGTCCTCGACAGGGTTATAGCAATCAGCCCCAGCATTTT.

This chain connects TRBV19 to TRBJ2-3; possible D gene TRBD2, 6 bases. The V and J ends lost 5 bases and 2 bases respectively, with 26 bases between them. Germline CDR1 and CDR2: LNHDA and SQIVND (reference sequence). The CDR3 spans 19 residues. The CDR3 region is CASSRRAGRDRPHTDTQYF. The CDR3 nucleotides are TGTGCCAGTAGTCGGAGGGCAGGAAGGGACCGGCCCCACACAGATACGCAGTATTTT. The full variable domain, completed using reference TRBV19 and TRBJ2-3, is DGGITQSPKYLFRKEGQNVTLSCEQNLNHDAMYWYRQDPGQGLRLIYYSQIVNDFQKGDIAEGYSVSREKKESFPLTVTSAQKNPTAFYLCASSRRAGRDRPHTDTQYFGPGTRLTVL.

With regard to this clone: Other DNA sequences from this sample encode an identical CDR3 as well. The genes are TRBV10-3 and TRBJ1-4; D unresolved. The CDR3 length is 12 residues. Germline V CDR1 and CDR2: ENHRY, SYGVKD. V was shortened by 3 bases and J by 7 bases, with 6 bases between the two germline ends. In DNA form, the CDR3 reads TGTGCCATCAGTGATCCGGGTGAAAAACTGTTTTTT. Amino acid sequence: CAISDPGEKLFF.

This clone was seen just once. This rearrangement joins TRBV5-8 to TRBJ2-7, with a possible D match to TRBD1 (5 bases). The CDR3 sequence is 17 residues long. CDR1 is SGHTS and CDR2 is YDEGEE in the germline V gene. Deletions cut 0 bases from V and 5 bases from J, with 21 bases between. The CDR3 is CASSLAKAVPLGHEQYF. The CDR3 coding sequence is TGTGCCAGCAGCTTGGCAAAGGCGGTCCCATTGGGGCACGAGCAGTACTTC.